The 26 T cell receptor beta chains below were found in one sample sequenced in a study of T cell clonality in common variable immunodeficiency (dated by TCRdb to the mid-2010s). Library creation used the immunoSEQ multiplex PCR assay. TCRdb retrieved this table from immuneACCESS and kept in-frame rearrangements only. Not all clones are present; in checked studies, unresolved V genes account for under half, and no reason is known for the remainder. This sample holds approximately 44,000 clones in total, without any singletons. The ten largest make up roughly a tenth of the sample. The sample consisted of peripheral blood mononuclear cells. These receptors originate from a person between 18 and 75 years old in good health.

This clone has at least ten counts. The read falls 3 residues short of the CDR3 end, and the missing part is taken from the germline J gene. The chain links TRBV12-3 or TRBV12-4 to TRBJ2-3; 10 bases map to TRBD2. The ends lost 5 bases at V and 8 bases at J; junction bases unmatched: 19. CDR3 size: 18 residues. The CDR3 loop is CASSRGLGTSVPARTQYF. The CDR3 bases that were read are TGTGCCAGCAGTCGGGGGCTCGGGACTAGCGTACCGGCGCGTACG.

Many counts were recorded for this clone. The observed sequence ends 3 residues before the CDR3 terminus, with the missing tail filled in from the germline J gene. The gene calls are TRBV7-2 and TRBJ2-1, with TRBD2 identical over 10 bases. J was trimmed by 4 bases and V by 1 base; bases with no gene match: 1. Germline V gives CDR1 SGHTA, CDR2 FQGNSA. This CDR3 is 15 amino acids long. Here the CDR3 reads CASSLVTSGYNEQFF. The covered CDR3 bases are TGTGCCAGCAGCTTAGTGACTAGCGGGTACAATGAG.

There are many counts of this clone. The read terminates 3 residues ahead of where the CDR3 ends, so the germline J gene completes it. This chain joins TRBV28 and TRBJ1-2, with 8 bases fitting TRBD1. The CDR3 length is 16 residues. Germline lookup yields CDR1 MDHEN and CDR2 SYDVKM. The sequenced CDR3 bases are TGTGCCAGCAGTATTCCAGGGGGCTTCAGTTTGTACGGC. Translated, it gives CASSIPGGFSLYG. The full CDR3 protein reads CASSIPGGFSLYGYTF.

This clone has ten or more counts. The read comes to an end 3 residues before the CDR3 does, leaving the germline J gene to fill in the end. This chain uses TRBV7-2 with TRBJ1-2, with a tentative D call TRBD1 (6 bases). This CDR3 spans 15 amino acids. Germline CDR1 reads SGHTA; CDR2 reads FQGNSA. Between the trimmed V and J ends, which lost 4 bases and 4 bases, there was a span of 16 bases. CDR3 bases read: TGTGCCAGCAGCTCGCAGGGGATCCCTCGCTATGGC. Residues: CASSSQGIPRYG. The CDR3 reads in full as CASSSQGIPRYGYTF.

In this sample, this clone turned up many times. Read coverage stops 3 residues before the CDR3 terminus; the germline J gene supplies the remainder. The rearrangement uses TRBV20-1 and TRBJ2-5, with TRBD1 as a possible D gene (5 bases). The CDR3 sequence is 13 residues long. The V and J ends lost 6 bases and 4 bases respectively, with 15 bases between them. CDR1 is DFQATT and CDR2 is SNEGSKA in the germline V gene (reference sequence). Here the CDR3 reads CSAQTDNRETQYF. The DNA read from the CDR3 is TGCAGTGCCCAGACGGACAATCGAGAGACC.

The table lists this clone with many counts. The CDR3 extends 3 residues past the end of the read, so its final part is completed from the germline J gene. This chain connects TRBV28 to TRBJ1-5; TRBD1 might be the D (6 bases). The CDR3 length is 16 residues. Germline CDR1 reads MDHEN; CDR2 reads SYDVKM. V was trimmed by 5 bases and J by 2 bases, leaving 16 bases between them. The CDR3: CASSLGGGRGNQPQHF. CDR3 DNA (partial): TGTGCCAGCAGTCTAGGGGGGGGCAGGGGCAATCAGCCC. The entire variable domain, with the rest obtained from reference TRBV28 and TRBJ1-5, is as follows: DVKVTQSSRYLVKRTGEKVFLECVQDMDHENMFWYRQDPGLGLRLIYFSYDVKMKEKGDIPEGYSVSREKKERFSLILESASTNQTSMYLCASSLGGGRGNQPQHFGDGTRLSIL.

This clone has ten or more counts. From the germline J gene comes the end of the CDR3, since the read stops 3 residues before it. The V gene is TRBV5-1, the J gene TRBJ2-1, with 11 bases matching TRBD2. With V trimmed by 4 bases and J by 3 bases, 6 bases remained unmatched. The CDR3 spans 16 residues. From germline, CDR1 is SGHRS and CDR2 YFSETQ. CDR3: CASSGTTSGDYNEQFF. Incomplete CDR3 DNA: TGCGCCAGCAGCGGTACGACTAGCGGGGACTACAATGAG.

Concerning this clone: The missing CDR3 end, 3 residues past where the read stops, is filled in from the germline J gene. The chain uses TRBV20-1 and TRBJ2-7, with D tentatively TRBD2 (5 bases). The CDR3 length is 14 residues. Germline loops: CDR1 DFQATT, CDR2 SNEGSKA (reference sequence). Trimming took 2 bases from V and 3 from J, leaving 14 bases between them. CDR3 residues: CSARRGSSSYEQYF. CDR3 bases read: TGCAGTGCTAGAAGAGGGTCTAGCAGCTACGAG.

This clone was seen repeatedly, ten times or more. The read gets to within 3 residues of the CDR3 end, and the germline J gene fills in the rest. V is TRBV7-6 and J is TRBJ2-2, with 8 bases aligning to TRBD1. The V gene's germline CDR1 is SGHVS and CDR2 FNYEAQ. The ends lost 6 bases at V and 6 bases at J; junction bases unmatched: 6. This CDR3 region has 14 residues. The CDR3 is CASRRTGYPGELFF. The DNA read from the CDR3 is TGTGCCAGCAGGAGGACAGGGTACCCCGGGGAG. Full variable domain (missing parts from reference TRBV7-6 and TRBJ2-2): GAGVSQSPRYKVTKRGQDVALRCDPISGHVSLYWYRQALGQGPEFLTYFNYEAQQDKSGLPNDRFSAERPEGSISTLTIQRTEQRDSAMYRCASRRTGYPGELFFGEGSRLTVL.

This clone showed up many times. The read finishes 3 residues shy of the CDR3 end, and the germline J gene is used to complete it. The V gene is TRBV7-8, the J gene TRBJ2-5; TRBD1 aligns across 8 bases. In germline, CDR1 is SGHVS, CDR2 FQNEAQ. The ends lost 3 bases at V and 1 base at J; junction bases unmatched: 4. The CDR3 runs to 15 residues. The CDR3 bases that were read are TGTGCCAGCAGCTTTTCAGGGGGCGTCCAAGAGACC. It encodes CASSFSGGVQET. The CDR3, in full, reads CASSFSGGVQETQYF.

This clone was counted ten times or more. The CDR3 end is not reached by the read, which stops 3 residues before it; the germline J gene fills it in. This sequence joins TRBV10-3 and TRBJ1-3; no definite D call. Per germline, CDR1 ENHRY and CDR2 SYGVKD. The CDR3 covers 14 residues. The V end was cut by 10 bases, the J end by 5 bases, with 18 bases between. The CDR3 loop is CATQTQVARNTIYF. The CDR3 bases that were read are TGTGCCACGCAAACGCAGGTTGCCCGAAACACC.

This clone was detected ten times or more. Read sequence stops 3 residues before the CDR3 end, and the germline J gene provides the missing end. The chain recombines TRBV19 with TRBJ2-7; 11 bases are a match to TRBD2. This CDR3 is built from 15 residues. V dropped 5 bases and J dropped 5; count of bases not matched to a gene: 8. Germline V gene lookup returns CDR1 LNHDA and CDR2 SQIVND (reference sequence). The part of the CDR3 DNA that was read is TGTGCCAGTAGTGCCACTAGCGGGAGACCCGACGAG. This gives the protein CASSATSGRPDE. The CDR3 in full is CASSATSGRPDEQYF.

This clone was observed at least ten times. With the read ending 3 residues before the CDR3 end, the germline J gene is used to fill in that end. The V and J genes are TRBV7-6 and TRBJ2-1, with 9 bases fitting TRBD1. Looked up from germline, CDR1 is SGHVS and CDR2 is FNYEAQ. The CDR3 covers 15 residues. V was clipped by 0 bases and J by 3 bases; unmatched bases: 0. The sequenced CDR3 bases are TGTGCCAGCAGCTTAGCGGGACAGGGCTACAATGAG. Translated: CASSLAGQGYNE. The entire CDR3 is CASSLAGQGYNEQFF.

This clone has a count of ten or more. The missing CDR3 end, 3 residues past where the read stops, is filled in from the germline J gene. This chain connects TRBV6-4 to TRBJ2-2, with D tentatively TRBD1 (6 bases). Looked up from germline, CDR1 is MRHNA and CDR2 is SNTAGT. V was pared by 5 bases and J by 3 bases, with 13 bases between. The CDR3 has 15 amino acids. The CDR3 DNA, read in part, is TGTGCCAGCAGTCGAGGGGGAAGCGACACCGGGGAG. Its protein product is CASSRGGSDTGE. The whole CDR3 protein reads CASSRGGSDTGELFF.

This clone was seen repeatedly, ten times or more. Read sequence stops 3 residues before the CDR3 end, and the germline J gene provides the missing end. The chain joins TRBV7-2 to TRBJ2-5, with 7 bases lining up with TRBD2. The CDR3 totals 15 residues. Germline V gene sequence: CDR1 SGHTA, CDR2 FQGNSA. V was pared by 0 bases and J by 5 bases, with 6 bases of the junction left unmatched. The DNA read from the CDR3 is TGTGCCAGCAGCTTAGCCCGGGACTACACCGAGACC. It is translated as CASSLARDYTET. The whole CDR3 sequence is CASSLARDYTETQYF.

This clone was recorded at least ten times. Sequencing ends 3 residues short of the CDR3 end; the germline J gene provides the rest. The genes are TRBV5-1 and TRBJ1-1; D possibly corresponds to TRBD1 (6 bases). V was pared by 4 bases and J by 6 bases, with 10 bases between. This CDR3 contains 12 residues. The V gene's germline CDR1 is SGHRS and CDR2 YFSETQ. This CDR3 is CASSPGTPEAFF. The sequenced CDR3 bases are TGCGCCAGCAGCCCGGGGACACCTGAA.

This clone was counted at least ten times. The CDR3 end lies 3 residues beyond the end of the read and is filled in from the germline J gene. This chain joins TRBV5-6 and TRBJ2-4, with D maybe TRBD2 (6 bases). Germline values: CDR1 SGHDT, CDR2 YYEEEE. Trimming removed 1 base from V and 0 bases from J, with 8 bases in between. This CDR3 is built from 15 residues. The sequenced CDR3 bases are TGTGCCAGCAGCTTGCCGGGACTAGCCAAAAACATT. Translated, it gives CASSLPGLAKNI. The entire CDR3 protein reads CASSLPGLAKNIQYF.

In this sample, this clone turned up many times. The CDR3 goes on 3 residues after the read ends, and that part is filled in from the germline J gene. The chain combines TRBV7-8 with TRBJ2-7, with TRBD2 matching 8 bases. V trimming: 5 bases; J trimming: 2 bases; junction bases outside the gene matches: 11. The CDR3 loop spans 16 amino acids. From germline, CDR1 is SGHVS and CDR2 FQNEAQ. The DNA read from the CDR3 is TGTGCCAGCAGCGCTTCAGTAGCGGGGACCACCTACGAG. It specifies CASSASVAGTTYE. The full-length CDR3 reads as CASSASVAGTTYEQYF.

This clone came up many times. The read halts 3 residues ahead of the CDR3 end, with the missing end drawn from the germline J gene. The chain links TRBV5-1 to TRBJ1-1, with 7 bases identical to TRBD1. The CDR3 covers 17 residues. Germline V CDR1 and CDR2: SGHRS, YFSETQ. The V and J ends lost 4 bases and 6 bases, in that order; junction bases with no gene match: 18. CDR3: CASSPSRGTGQGAEAFF. The sequenced part of the CDR3 DNA is TGCGCCAGCAGCCCGTCCCGGGGCACCGGGCAGGGGGCTGAA.

At least ten counts were recorded for this clone. The CDR3 end is not reached by the read, which stops 3 residues before it; the germline J gene fills it in. The V and J genes are TRBV2 and TRBJ1-2; D remains ambiguous. Looked up from germline, CDR1 is SNHLY and CDR2 is FYNNEI. CDR3 length equals 15 residues. V was cut by 0 bases and J by 0 bases, with 8 bases left in between. CDR3 bases read: TGTGCCAGCAGTGAAGCATTTACAGCTAACTATGGC. This gives the protein CASSEAFTANYG. The CDR3 in full is CASSEAFTANYGYTF.

Many counts were recorded for this clone. The read is 3 residues too short to cover the CDR3 end, so that end is filled in from the germline J gene. V is TRBV20-1 and J is TRBJ2-7; D unclear. Germline loops: CDR1 DFQATT, CDR2 SNEGSKA (reference sequence). V dropped 0 bases and J dropped 6 bases, with 15 bases sitting between them. This CDR3 is built from 14 residues. The CDR3 bases that were read are TGCAGTGCTAGAGATCGTCCTAGATCGGGCGAG. Protein sequence: CSARDRPRSGE. The CDR3, in full, reads CSARDRPRSGEQYF.

For this clone: The sequence runs out 3 residues before the end of the CDR3; the remainder is reconstructed from the germline J gene. The gene calls are TRBV19 and TRBJ1-2, with a possible D match to TRBD1 (6 bases). The V end lost 5 bases, the J end lost 0 bases, and 13 bases lay between the germline ends. The CDR3 has 15 amino acids. Per germline, CDR1 LNHDA and CDR2 SQIVND (reference sequence). CDR3 amino acids: CASSAWGPANYGYTF. Incomplete CDR3 DNA: TGTGCCAGTAGTGCCTGGGGGCCAGCTAACTATGGC.

This clone occurred many times. The read is 3 residues too short to cover the CDR3 end, so that end is filled in from the germline J gene. This sequence joins TRBV4-2 and TRBJ2-7; weak D call: TRBD1 (6 bases). This CDR3 has 15 amino acids. V lost 2 bases, J lost 5 bases, and 16 bases lay in between. Germline lookup yields CDR1 LGHNA and CDR2 YNFKEQ. The CDR3 reads CASSQSLGGYDEQYF. The part of the CDR3 DNA that was read is TGTGCCAGCAGCCAATCCCTAGGGGGTTATGACGAG.

Regarding this clone: Coverage ceases 3 residues before the CDR3 finishes, and the germline J gene fills in the end. Other DNA sequences of this sample code for an identical CDR3. The V gene is TRBV19, the J gene TRBJ2-5; 9 nucleotides line up with TRBD2. The CDR3 extends over 15 amino acids. Germline loops: CDR1 LNHDA, CDR2 SQIVND (reference sequence). With V trimmed by 1 base and J by 5 bases, 5 bases remained unmatched. The CDR3 bases that were read are TGTGCCAGTAGTATAGTGGCGGGAGGGCGGGAGACC. This codes for CASSIVAGGRET. The full CDR3 protein reads CASSIVAGGRETQYF.

There are many counts of this clone. With the read ending 3 residues before the CDR3 end, the germline J gene is used to fill in that end. The rearrangement links TRBV5-6 to TRBJ2-1; D may match TRBD1 or TRBD2 (5 bases each). Germline V gene lookup returns CDR1 SGHDT and CDR2 YYEEEE. CDR3 length: 15 amino acids. Trimming took 0 bases from V and 4 from J, leaving 11 bases between them. CDR3 loop: CASSLGVEGYNEQFF. The sequenced CDR3 bases are TGTGCCAGCAGCTTGGGAGTTGAGGGGTACAATGAG.

This clone was counted at least ten times. Read sequence stops 3 residues before the CDR3 end, and the germline J gene provides the missing end. This sequence joins TRBV20-1 and TRBJ2-7; the match to TRBD2 covers 7 bases. The ends lost 0 bases at V and 3 bases at J; junction bases unmatched: 11. Germline lookup yields CDR1 DFQATT and CDR2 SNEGSKA (reference sequence). The CDR3 is made up of 16 amino acids. The CDR3 region is CSARDLGGRSFYEQYF. The DNA read from the CDR3 is TGCAGTGCTAGAGATTTAGGCGGGAGAAGCTTCTACGAG.